This T cell receptor (beta chain) emerged from a study of shared clonotypes between healthy human individuals (dated by TCRdb to about 2020). Study-wide context: The cohort included a few men and two women between 18 and 49 years of age. The study deeply sequenced blood TCR repertoires of 5 or 6 healthy adults to estimate repertoire size and the extent of clonotype sharing between individuals. Each donor's leukapheresis produced roughly between about 0.9 and 9.5 billion PBMCs. To increase sequencing depth and limit assay-specific biases, TCR repertoire library preparation and sequencing were carried out by different laboratories using diverse techniques. For each donor, CD4 naive and CD4 memory were each given three plates, CD8 naive was given two plates, and CD8 memory was given one plate.

Using the deep immunoSEQ assay, multiplex PCR amplified TCR CDR3 regions from genomic DNA. For each cell subset, the extracted genomic DNA was distributed evenly across all wells of several immunoSEQ 96-well plates, and each plate served as one replicate. Each replicate PCR for sorted subsets received roughly 200 ng genomic DNA, equal to tens of thousands of T cell genomes. Purified libraries were quantified with a Qubit 3.0 fluorometer, sized on a Bioanalyzer 2100, and re-quantified with the KAPA Library Quantification kit. Every immunoSEQ 96-well plate was sequenced on a separate single-read 150-cycle Illumina NextSeq 550 flow cell. In the original analysis: The immunoSEQ output contained only junctional sequences without quality scores, so filtering could not match that applied to full-length reads. Sequences were annotated with PyIR, a Python wrapper for IgBLAST v1.9, using IMGT germline references to assign V/J genes and CDR3. Reads with weak V/J assignments (E-value above 1e-6), missing CDR3, stop codons, out-of-frame junctions, or ambiguous translated residues were removed. V3J clonotypes were defined as sequences sharing an identical inferred V gene, J gene, and CDR3 amino acid sequence. Percentage overlap between repertoires was computed as shared unique clonotypes divided by the size of the smaller repertoire. Repertoire richness was assessed with RTK rarefaction, the Chao1 estimator, and Recon v2.1 estimates of unobserved clonotypes. Generation probabilities for all TCRbeta clonotypes obtained by the gDNA method from a handful of donors were computed using OLGA. TCRdb obtained this table from immuneACCESS and retained in-frame rearrangements with V and J assigned. These tables miss some clones; where compared with another copy, unresolved V genes account for less than half of the shortfall, and the remainder is unexplained. V, J and clone size derive from that table, while D and trimming were established from the DNA sequence. This sample gives about 2 million clones in total; less than 95% of them show up just once. The ten largest clones represent about 1.1% of the sample.

The paper as a whole reports these results and caveats: When a handful of donors were compared, the shared fraction of clonotypes was approximately 5% for naive CD4, 3.5% to 4% for naive CD8, 2% to 2.5% for memory CD4, and approximately 0.4% for memory CD8. Incomplete sequencing was indicated by rarefaction of sorted-subset datasets, despite the large sequencing depth. Sampling was restricted to blood, and TCR repertoires in tissues likely differ from the TCR repertoires found in blood. Larger estimated clonotype richness was generally found for naive subsets than for memory subsets. Clonotypes shared by all four sorted-subset donors showed higher generation probabilities than non-shared clonotypes. Pairwise subsampling led to the expectation that sequencing depth would affect the degree of clonotype sharing among donors. Because the study included only a small number of donors, the genetic and exposure-history diversity represented was limited.

For the CD8 naive samples, CD45RO-negative cells were positively selected for CCR7, yielding a CD45RA+CCR7+ population from which TemRA cells were excluded. Donors were healthy HIV-negative adults with no recently reported acute infections or vaccinations. Every donor was a Caucasian adult living in Nashville, Tennessee, USA. After blood collection by leukapheresis, PBMCs were isolated using Ficoll-Histopaque density gradient centrifugation and then cryopreserved in the vapor phase of liquid nitrogen. Purity and quantity of every magnetically sorted T cell population were checked by analytical flow cytometry. Genomic DNA was isolated from every sorted fraction and measured by UV absorbance on a Nanodrop 2000c. About this clone: Its cognate antigen has yet to be identified. The record has no base qualities; no much larger clone is one base away.

Trimming at the junction amounts to 6 bases on V and 7 bases on J, and the germline ends lie 13 bases apart. Counted from cysteine to phenylalanine, this CDR3 has 13 amino acids. The retained sequence is limited to the CDR3, 39 bases, with the frame set at the first base. The germline V gene gives CDR1 as MNHEY and CDR2 as SVGAGI. The specimen was naive CD8+ T cells sorted from blood. The sample's cell subset or site label, in plain terms: CD45RA+CCR7+. This receptor was taken from a man aged 18 to 30 in good health. The sequence is built from TRBV6-5 and TRBJ1-5; tentative D gene TRBD1, with 6 bases matching. The encoded CDR3 is CASSLGGGQPQHF. The nucleotide sequence reads as follows: TGTGCCAGCAGCTTAGGGGGGGGGCAGCCCCAGCATTTT.